The 9 T cell receptor beta chains listed next were all sequenced from one sample in a study of cytomegalovirus exposure and HLA in healthy donors. The PCR ran on 60 Vbeta and 13 Jbeta primers. Profiling relied on immunoSEQ multiplex PCR, and the TCRdb table lists in-frame clones only, not all of them. The profile shows around 63,000 clones, 60% to 80% of them singletons. What was sequenced was PBMCs. The receptors were sampled from a man aged 55 to 70 in good health and CMV-seropositive.

As concerns this clone: The sample contains more than one DNA sequence encoding this CDR3. The V gene is TRBV6-6, the J gene TRBJ1-5; a weak D match, TRBD1 (6 bases). Germline V gene lookup returns CDR1 MNHNY and CDR2 SVGAGI (reference sequence). V was pared by 3 bases and J by 4 bases, with 16 bases between. CDR3 size: 16 residues. Here the CDR3 DNA reads TGTGCCAGCAGTTATCCCCCCGCAGGGGCTAATCAGCCCCAGCATTTT. This translates into CASSYPPAGANQPQHF.

The chain couples TRBV5-1 to TRBJ1-1; D gene uncertain. The CDR3 length is 14 residues. V dropped 0 bases and J dropped 2 bases, with 8 bases sitting between them. Germline V lookup: CDR1 SGHRS, CDR2 YFSETQ. In DNA, the CDR3 is TGCGCCAGCAGCTTGGGACAACAAAACACTGAAGCTTTCTTT. This translates into CASSLGQQNTEAFF.

V is TRBV5-1 and J is TRBJ2-2, with a possible D match to TRBD2 (7 bases). Trimming took 4 bases from V and 3 from J, leaving 22 bases between them. The CDR3 length is 18 residues. The germline CDR1 and CDR2 sequences are SGHRS and YFSETQ. CDR3 DNA: TGCGCCAGCAGCGGCAAGGGAGGGGGAAGATTGGACACCGGGGAGCTGTTTTTT. Amino acids: CASSGKGGGRLDTGELFF. The full variable domain, its missing parts supplied by reference TRBV5-1 and TRBJ2-2, is KAGVTQTPRYLIKTRGQQVTLSCSPISGHRSVSWYQQTPGQGLQFLFEYFSETQRNKGNFPGRFSGRQFSNSRSEMNVSTLELGDSALYLCASSGKGGGRLDTGELFFGEGSRLTVL.

The V and J genes are TRBV6-6 and TRBJ1-2; maybe TRBD1 (6 bases). Trimming took 5 bases from V and 7 from J, leaving 14 bases between them. Germline assignment: CDR1 MNHNY and CDR2 SVGAGI (reference sequence). The CDR3 has 13 residues. The CDR3: CASSDQQGSGYTF. The CDR3 region has the DNA TGTGCCAGCAGTGATCAACAGGGCTCTGGCTACACCTTC.

The rearrangement links TRBV11-2 to TRBJ2-7; D gene uncertain. Trimming left V 1 base short and J 0 bases short, with 10 bases between. CDR1 and CDR2 from the germline V gene are SGHAT and FQNNGV. The CDR3 is made up of 15 amino acids. Here the CDR3 DNA reads TGTGCCAGCAGCTTAGCCCAGGTTAGCTCCTACGAGCAGTACTTC. It codes for CASSLAQVSSYEQYF.

J is TRBJ1-5 and V is TRBV7-2, with D hard to call. The germline V gene has CDR1 SGHTA and CDR2 FQGNSA. Trimming took off 5 bases at V and 6 bases at J, with 11 bases between the two ends. The CDR3 runs to 13 residues. DNA for the CDR3: TGTGCCAGCAGCCCCACCCGGGGTCAGCCCCAGCATTTT. Translating gives CASSPTRGQPQHF.

The chain employs TRBV14 and TRBJ2-3; TRBD1 might be the D (6 bases). Germline V gene data show CDR1 as SGHDN and CDR2 as FVKESK. The CDR3 spans 15 residues. With 4 bases removed from V and 1 base from J, the gap between germline ends came to 12 bases. This CDR3 reads CASSLGQYGTDTQYF. CDR3 coding DNA: TGTGCCAGCAGCCTCGGACAGTACGGCACAGATACGCAGTATTTT.

This chain joins TRBV6-4 and TRBJ2-2; D is ambiguous. Germline assignment: CDR1 MRHNA and CDR2 SNTAGT. V lost 2 bases to trimming and J lost 5 bases, with 9 bases between them. The length of the CDR3 is 14 residues. The CDR3 loop is CASSDTYNTGELFF. The CDR3, as DNA: TGTGCCAGCAGTGACACCTATAATACCGGGGAGCTGTTTTTT.

The V gene is TRBV19, the J gene TRBJ1-1; D is ambiguous. The CDR3 sequence is 14 residues long. V lost 1 base and J 4 bases, leaving 10 bases between the germline ends. Germline V gene lookup returns CDR1 LNHDA and CDR2 SQIVND (reference sequence). CDR3 coding DNA: TGTGCCAGTAGTATAGGTCCACCCGGCACTGAAGCTTTCTTT. This gives the protein CASSIGPPGTEAFF.